Presented here are 15 T cell receptor beta chains from one specimen sequenced in a study of CD8 T cells in Susac syndrome. When the RNA was reverse transcribed, random hexamers were used with an input of roughly 0.5 to 1 ug. TCRdb passed the immunoSEQ multiplex PCR reads through MiXCR, listing each CDR3 protein once. The sample consists of about 280,000 distinct CDR3 sequences, roughly 84% of them appearing once. Sequences were obtained from CD8+ T cells from PBMCs. All receptors derive from a human donor with multiple sclerosis.

This clonotype was seen a few times. The rearrangement uses TRBV2 and TRBJ2-7, with 14 positions matching TRBD2. With 4 bases clipped from V and 4 bases from J, the junction kept 3 bases outside the gene matches. This CDR3 has 15 amino acids. Germline loops: CDR1 SNHLY, CDR2 FYNNEI. The CDR3, as DNA: TGTGCCAGCAGTGGGACTAGCGGGAGGTTGTACGAGCAGTACTTC. Its translation: CASSGTSGRLYEQYF.

This chain joins TRBV6-2 or TRBV6-3 and TRBJ2-1, with 8 bases matching TRBD2. The J segment lost 9 bases and the V segment lost 8 bases, leaving 9 bases of the junction unmatched. The CDR3 is 13 residues long. Germline values: CDR1 MNHEY, CDR2 SVGEGT. In DNA form, the CDR3 reads TGTGCCAGCTCGGGACTAGTCTCGGGTGAGCAGTTCTTC. This sequence encodes CASSGLVSGEQFF.

The chain is built from TRBV27 and TRBJ2-7; 7 nucleotides line up with TRBD1. The V and J ends lost 6 bases and 4 bases, in that order; junction bases with no gene match: 9. The CDR3 covers 14 residues. Germline V gene sequence: CDR1 MNHEY, CDR2 SMNVEV (reference sequence). The CDR3 here is CASRAGGLGYEQYF. CDR3 in DNA: TGTGCCAGCAGGGCAGGGGGTCTTGGATACGAGCAGTACTTC.

The rearrangement joins TRBV7-2 to TRBJ2-3, with 7 nucleotides matching TRBD2. The CDR3 is made up of 15 amino acids. V lost 1 base and J lost 3; bases outside the gene matches: 4. From germline, CDR1 is SGHTA and CDR2 FQGNSA. The CDR3 sequence is CASSLDPRETDTQYF. CDR3 nucleotide sequence: TGTGCCAGCAGCTTAGATCCGCGGGAGACAGATACGCAGTATTTT.

This clonotype occurred a few times. V usage is TRBV11-2 and J usage is TRBJ2-1; possibly TRBD1 for D (5 bases). The CDR3 consists of 15 residues. Trimming stripped 6 bases from V and 0 bases from J, with 12 bases between. CDR1 and CDR2 from the germline V gene are SGHAT and FQNNGV. The CDR3 spells CASRGQDSSYNEQFF. CDR3 nucleotide sequence: TGTGCCAGCAGAGGCCAAGACAGCTCCTACAATGAGCAGTTCTTC. Variable domain in full (rest from reference TRBV11-2 and TRBJ2-1): EAGVAQSPRYKIIEKRQSVAFWCNPISGHATLYWYQQILGQGPKLLIQFQNNGVVDDSQLPKDRFSAERLKGVDSTLKIQPAKLEDSAVYLCASRGQDSSYNEQFFGPGTRLTVL.

This clonotype was counted a single time. V is TRBV27 and J is TRBJ1-1; a weak D match, TRBD1 (5 bases). Trimming removed 2 bases at V and 6 bases at J, with 13 bases between. Germline assignment: CDR1 MNHEY and CDR2 SMNVEV (reference sequence). There are 14 residues in the CDR3. This CDR3 reads CASSLTPWGAEAFF. In DNA, the CDR3 is TGTGCCAGCAGTTTAACCCCTTGGGGGGCTGAAGCTTTCTTT.

The chain joins TRBV7-8 to TRBJ2-6, with D perhaps matching TRBD1 (5 bases). The germline gives CDR1 SGHVS, CDR2 FQNEAQ. The CDR3 sequence is 17 residues long. The germline V and J ends were trimmed by 3 bases and 2 bases, with 14 bases remaining between them. The CDR3 sequence is CASSLTVLSAGANVLTF. In nucleotides, the CDR3 is TGTGCCAGCAGCTTGACAGTTCTCAGCGCTGGGGCCAACGTCCTGACTTTC.

The chain employs TRBV9 and TRBJ2-5; 11 bases map to TRBD2. V lost 4 bases to trimming and J lost 5 bases; unmatched junction nucleotides: 10. This CDR3 has 16 residues. Per germline, CDR1 SGDLS and CDR2 YYNGEE. CDR3 nucleotide sequence: TGTGCCAGCAGCCCTCGACTAGCGGGATTATCGGAGACCCAGTACTTC. Protein product: CASSPRLAGLSETQYF.

The V call is TRBV28, the J call TRBJ2-7; no clear D gene. Germline V gene data show CDR1 as MDHEN and CDR2 as SYDVKM. The CDR3 spans 12 residues. V was shortened by 2 bases and J by 5 bases, with 7 bases between the two germline ends. The CDR3 here is CASSLRRNEQYF. CDR3 nucleotide sequence: TGTGCCAGCAGTTTAAGACGGAACGAGCAGTACTTC. Based on the CDR3 plus reference TRBV28 and TRBJ2-7, the full variable domain is DVKVTQSSRYLVKRTGEKVFLECVQDMDHENMFWYRQDPGLGLRLIYFSYDVKMKEKGDIPEGYSVSREKKERFSLILESASTNQTSMYLCASSLRRNEQYFGPGTRLTVT.

The V and J genes are TRBV7-9 and TRBJ2-1, with 15 bases matching TRBD2. The germline V gene encodes CDR1 SEHNR and CDR2 FQNEAQ (reference sequence). J gave up 9 bases and V 4 bases, and 1 base lay outside the gene matches. The CDR3 has 14 amino acids. CDR3 coding DNA: TGTGCCAGCAGCTGGACTAGCGGGAGGGGTGAGCAGTTCTTC. Its protein product is CASSWTSGRGEQFF.

The V gene is TRBV20-1, the J gene TRBJ1-3, with a weak D call TRBD1 (5 bases). The germline gives CDR1 DFQATT, CDR2 SNEGSKA (reference sequence). V was pared by 4 bases and J by 1 base, with 8 bases between. The CDR3 has 13 amino acids. Here the CDR3 DNA reads TGCAGTGCTAACCAGGGTTCTGGAAACACCATATATTTT. Amino acid sequence: CSANQGSGNTIYF.

This clonotype was picked up a small number of times. The V call is TRBV27, the J call TRBJ2-5; maybe TRBD2 (5 bases). In germline, CDR1 is MNHEY, CDR2 SMNVEV (reference sequence). The CDR3 loop spans 15 amino acids. Trimming took 3 bases from V and 0 from J, leaving 11 bases between them. CDR3 nucleotides: TGTGCCAGCAGTTTGGGTCGGAGGTACCAAGAGACCCAGTACTTC. It yields the protein CASSLGRRYQETQYF.

The chain recombines TRBV27 with TRBJ2-3; D gene uncertain. This CDR3 has 13 amino acids. Trimming pared 2 bases from V and 4 bases from J, leaving 7 bases between. CDR1 is MNHEY, CDR2 SMNVEV, per germline (reference sequence). The CDR3 here is CASSLEYSDTQYF. DNA for the CDR3: TGTGCCAGCAGTTTAGAATATTCAGATACGCAGTATTTT.

This clonotype appeared a single time. The chain is built from TRBV25-1 and TRBJ2-1; tentatively, D is TRBD1 or TRBD2 (5 bases each). Germline V gene lookup returns CDR1 MGHDK and CDR2 SYGVNS. With 5 bases removed from V and 4 bases from J, the gap between germline ends came to 21 bases. CDR3 size: 17 residues. The DNA of the CDR3 is TGTGCCAGCAGTCCCAACCTAGGGGAGACATCATACAATGAGCAGTTCTTC. This codes for CASSPNLGETSYNEQFF.

J is TRBJ2-2 and V is TRBV2, with TRBD2 matching over 8 bases. J lost 6 bases, V lost 6 bases, and 9 bases had no gene match. The germline V gene encodes CDR1 SNHLY and CDR2 FYNNEI. This CDR3 is 15 amino acids long. CDR3: CASSATGGGPGELFF. As DNA, the CDR3 is TGTGCCAGCAGCGCTACGGGAGGGGGGCCCGGGGAGCTGTTTTTT.